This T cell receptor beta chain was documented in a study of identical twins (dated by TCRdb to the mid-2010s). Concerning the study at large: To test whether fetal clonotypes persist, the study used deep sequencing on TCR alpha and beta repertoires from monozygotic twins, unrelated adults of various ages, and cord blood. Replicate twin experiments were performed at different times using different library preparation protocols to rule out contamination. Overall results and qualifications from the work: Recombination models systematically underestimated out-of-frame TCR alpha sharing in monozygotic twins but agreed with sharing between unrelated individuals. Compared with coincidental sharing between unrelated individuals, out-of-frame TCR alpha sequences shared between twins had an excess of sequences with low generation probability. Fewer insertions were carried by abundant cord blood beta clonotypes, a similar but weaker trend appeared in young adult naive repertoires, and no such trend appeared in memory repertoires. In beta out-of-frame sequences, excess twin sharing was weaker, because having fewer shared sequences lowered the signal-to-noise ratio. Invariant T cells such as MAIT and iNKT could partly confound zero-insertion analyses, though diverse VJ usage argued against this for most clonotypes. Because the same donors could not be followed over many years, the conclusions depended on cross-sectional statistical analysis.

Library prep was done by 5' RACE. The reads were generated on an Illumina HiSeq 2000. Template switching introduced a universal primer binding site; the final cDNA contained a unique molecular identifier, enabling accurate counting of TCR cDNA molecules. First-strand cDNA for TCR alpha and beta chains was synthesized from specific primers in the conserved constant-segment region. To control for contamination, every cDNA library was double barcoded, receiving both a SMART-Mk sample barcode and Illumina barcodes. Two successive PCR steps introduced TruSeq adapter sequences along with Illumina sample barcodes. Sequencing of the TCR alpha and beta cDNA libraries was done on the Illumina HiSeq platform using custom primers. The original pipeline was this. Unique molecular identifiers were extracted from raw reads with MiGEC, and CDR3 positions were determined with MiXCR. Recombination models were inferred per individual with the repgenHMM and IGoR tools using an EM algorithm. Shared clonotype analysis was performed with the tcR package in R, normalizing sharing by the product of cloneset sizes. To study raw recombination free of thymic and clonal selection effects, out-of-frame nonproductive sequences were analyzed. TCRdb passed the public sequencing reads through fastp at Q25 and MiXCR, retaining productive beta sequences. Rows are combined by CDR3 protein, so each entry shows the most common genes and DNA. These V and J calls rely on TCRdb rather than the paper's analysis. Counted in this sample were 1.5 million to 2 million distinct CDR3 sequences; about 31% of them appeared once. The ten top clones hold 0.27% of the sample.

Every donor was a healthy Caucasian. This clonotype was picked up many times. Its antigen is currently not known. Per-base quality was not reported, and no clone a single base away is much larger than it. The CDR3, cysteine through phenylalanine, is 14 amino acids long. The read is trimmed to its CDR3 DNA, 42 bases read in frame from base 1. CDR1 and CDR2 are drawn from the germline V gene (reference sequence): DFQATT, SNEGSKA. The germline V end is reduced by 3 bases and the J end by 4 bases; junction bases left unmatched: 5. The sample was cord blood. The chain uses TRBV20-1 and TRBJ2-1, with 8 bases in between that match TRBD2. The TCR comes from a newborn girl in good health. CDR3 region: CSASLAGGYNEQFF. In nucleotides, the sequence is TGCAGTGCTAGTTTGGCGGGAGGATACAATGAGCAGTTCTTC.